One and the same sample provided the 5 T cell receptor beta chains below, sequenced in a study of shared clonotypes between healthy human individuals. The data were produced by immunoSEQ multiplex PCR, yet TCRdb's version contains in-frame clones alone and is incomplete. The sample has 1.5 million to 2.5 million clones; about 95% are singletons. CD45RO-negative CD8 cells positively selected for CCR7 made up the naive population, which excluded terminally differentiated effector memory CD45RA+ cells. What was sequenced was naive CD8+ T cells sorted from blood. The origin of the receptors is a man in his late teens or twenties in good health.

The CDR3 here is CASSPLAGVHYEQYF. The CDR3 DNA sequence: TGTGCCAGCAGTCCCCTAGCGGGAGTCCATTACGAGCAGTACTTC. The rearrangement joins TRBV27 to TRBJ2-7; TRBD2 matches 10 bases. The germline V gene has CDR1 MNHEY and CDR2 SMNVEV (reference sequence). CDR3 length equals 15 residues. V gave up 5 bases and J gave up 4 bases; unmatched junction bases: 8.

V usage is TRBV7-2 and J usage is TRBJ2-1; possible D gene TRBD2, 5 bases. CDR1 and CDR2 (germline): SGHTA, FQGNSA. Trimming stripped 1 base from V and 9 bases from J, with 13 bases between. The CDR3 loop spans 14 amino acids. The CDR3 DNA reads TGTGCCAGCAGCTTAGAGATCGTCGGACTTGAGCAGTTCTTC. Its protein is CASSLEIVGLEQFF.

This clone appeared once. The rearrangement links TRBV9 to TRBJ2-3; 9 bases fit TRBD2. V shed 4 bases and J 0 bases; nucleotides not matched to a gene: 3. Germline values: CDR1 SGDLS, CDR2 YYNGEE. CDR3 size: 15 residues. The CDR3 is CASSRGGVSTDTQYF. The DNA for the CDR3 is TGTGCCAGCAGCCGCGGGGGGGTTAGCACAGATACGCAGTATTTT.

The table lists this clone with a count of one. The rearrangement uses TRBV19 and TRBJ2-7; 9 nucleotides agree with TRBD2. Unmatched junction bases numbered 5, after V lost 8 bases and J lost 0 bases. This CDR3 spans 14 amino acids. Germline values: CDR1 LNHDA, CDR2 SQIVND (reference sequence). CDR3 loop: CASSSGALSYEQYF. DNA for the CDR3: TGTGCCAGTTCTAGCGGGGCCCTCTCCTACGAGCAGTACTTC.

The rearrangement links TRBV11-2 to TRBJ2-7; tentatively, D is TRBD1 (6 bases). There are 15 residues in the CDR3. The V gene's germline CDR1 is SGHAT and CDR2 FQNNGV. The V end was cut by 0 bases, the J end by 4 bases, with 13 bases between. This CDR3 is CASSLEPGESYEQYF. DNA for the CDR3: TGTGCCAGCAGCTTAGAACCAGGGGAATCGTACGAGCAGTACTTC. Drawing the rest from reference TRBV11-2 and TRBJ2-7, the complete variable domain is EAGVAQSPRYKIIEKRQSVAFWCNPISGHATLYWYQQILGQGPKLLIQFQNNGVVDDSQLPKDRFSAERLKGVDSTLKIQPAKLEDSAVYLCASSLEPGESYEQYFGPGTRLTVT.